This T cell receptor (beta chain) is from a study of regulatory T cells in long-lasting Graves disease. Both iRepertoire HTBI primers and Arm-PCR of CDR3 regions were used to build the TCR beta libraries. One entry per CDR3 protein, called by TCRdb with MiXCR from the multiplex PCR reads. Of over 650,000 distinct CDR3 sequences in the sample, around 30% were seen once. J was trimmed by 3 bases and V by 3 bases; bases with no gene match: 12. This CDR3 comprises 16 residues. Germline CDR1 is SGHNT and CDR2 is YYREEE (reference sequence). Noted time point: persistent/refractory GD, antithyroid drugs over 5 years with positive TRAb. With RNA extracted from PBMCs as input, the TCR library was made.

The receptor comes from a female donor with Graves disease. V is TRBV5-4 and J is TRBJ2-7; the match to TRBD1 covers 7 bases. The sample here was peripheral blood mononuclear cells (PBMCs), taken when the disease was refractory, from a patient treated with antithyroid drugs. The CDR3 reads CASSSRGRDRNYEQYF. The CDR3 DNA follows: TGTGCCAGCAGCTCGAGGGGCCGGGACAGAAACTACGAGCAGTACTTC.